One sample yielded the 17 T cell receptor beta chains listed below, sequenced in a study of T cells in localized non-small cell lung cancer (dated by TCRdb to 2019 to 2021). Libraries came from the immunoSEQ multiplex PCR assay. Here the immuneACCESS table is served through TCRdb, limited to in-frame sequences with V and J called. Missing clones are a known gap in these copies; in checked studies unresolved V genes cover under half, and the rest lacks a known reason. This sample lists 12,000 or so clones; around 82% were detected once. The biggest ten clones account for around a fifth of the sample. Sequenced material: peripheral blood, taken before any cancer treatment. Receptors were obtained from a male donor aged 60 or older with stage I lung adenocarcinoma.

As DNA, the CDR3 is TGTGCCAGCAGTGAAAGCAGGGCCGGGGAGCTGTTTTTT. Translation gives CASSESRAGELFF. This chain connects TRBV6-1 to TRBJ2-2; tentatively, D is TRBD1 (5 bases). This CDR3 region has 13 residues. From germline, CDR1 is MNHNS and CDR2 SASEGT. V dropped 2 bases and J dropped 6 bases, with 7 bases sitting between them.

The CDR3: CASSFAGETQYF. Here the CDR3 DNA reads TGTGCCAGCAGCTTCGCCGGGGAGACCCAGTACTTC. The chain recombines TRBV7-2 with TRBJ2-5; D gene unclear. The CDR3 is 12 amino acids. The V end lost 3 bases, the J end lost 5 bases, and 7 bases lay between the germline ends. The germline V gene has CDR1 SGHTA and CDR2 FQGNSA.

The chain employs TRBV10-1 and TRBJ2-1; tentatively, D is TRBD1 (5 bases). The germline V gene has CDR1 WNHNN and CDR2 SYGVQD (reference sequence). The CDR3 has 17 residues. V lost 7 bases and J lost 1, with 20 bases in between. The CDR3: CASKVVSGPYSYNEQFF. The CDR3 DNA follows: TGCGCCAGCAAGGTCGTTTCAGGGCCTTATTCCTACAATGAGCAGTTCTTC.

This chain links TRBV5-1 with TRBJ2-7; TRBD1 matches at 9 bases. Germline V gene sequence: CDR1 SGHRS, CDR2 YFSETQ. CDR3 length equals 16 residues. Trimming at V came to 0 bases and at J to 2 bases, leaving 6 bases not matched to a gene. The CDR3 sequence is CASSLAGTGMTYEQYF. The CDR3 bases are TGCGCCAGCAGCTTGGCCGGGACAGGGATGACCTACGAGCAGTACTTC.

The rearrangement links TRBV11-1 to TRBJ1-2, with D maybe TRBD1 (5 bases). The CDR3 is made up of 14 amino acids. Germline-derived CDR1 and CDR2 are SGHAT and FQDESV (reference sequence). V was pared by 1 base and J by 12 bases, with 18 bases between. The CDR3 region is CASSLGAGTATHTF. DNA for the CDR3: TGTGCCAGCAGCTTAGGGGCCGGGACGGCTACCCACACCTTC.

This chain links TRBV6-6 with TRBJ2-2, with 7 bases identical to TRBD1. The CDR3 sequence is 14 residues long. Trimming took 6 bases from V and 5 from J; bases not matched to a gene: 6. Germline assignment: CDR1 MNHNY and CDR2 SVGAGI (reference sequence). The CDR3 reads CASSPRGQTGELFF. The CDR3 bases are TGTGCCAGCAGCCCAAGGGGGCAAACCGGGGAGCTGTTTTTT.

The chain links TRBV28 to TRBJ2-7; possible D gene TRBD1, 6 bases. From germline, CDR1 is MDHEN and CDR2 SYDVKM. The CDR3 is made up of 13 amino acids. Trimming removed 7 bases at V and 6 bases at J, with 16 bases between. In DNA, the CDR3 is TGTGCCAGCAAAGGGGGAAAGGCGGGCGAGCAGTACTTC. It yields the protein CASKGGKAGEQYF.

This clone was counted once. This sequence joins TRBV11-3 and TRBJ2-7; tentative D call: TRBD1 (5 bases). V lost 5 bases and J 5 bases, leaving 10 bases between the germline ends. CDR1 and CDR2 (germline): SGHNT, YENEEA. CDR3 length: 12 amino acids. CDR3 DNA: TGTGCCAGCAGCCAGGGCGATAACGAGCAGTACTTC. It yields the protein CASSQGDNEQYF.

V gene TRBV9 combines with J gene TRBJ2-1, with 12 bases aligning to TRBD2. This CDR3 comprises 16 residues. V dropped 0 bases and J dropped 8; count of bases not matched to a gene: 6. From germline, CDR1 is SGDLS and CDR2 YYNGEE. DNA for the CDR3: TGTGCCAGCAGCGTAGGGGCTAGCGGGAGGGCGCATGAGCAGTTCTTC. This sequence encodes CASSVGASGRAHEQFF.

V and J are TRBV18 and TRBJ2-3; D tentatively fits TRBD1 or TRBD2 (6 bases each). In germline, CDR1 is KGHSH, CDR2 LQKENI. Trimming removed 6 bases from V and 3 bases from J, with 16 bases in between. The CDR3 runs to 15 residues. CDR3: CASSPRGAGTDTQYF. CDR3 in DNA: TGTGCCAGCTCCCCTAGGGGGGCAGGAACAGATACGCAGTATTTT.

The gene calls are TRBV28 and TRBJ2-7; D not certain. V lost 3 bases and J 5 bases, leaving 8 bases between the germline ends. Germline lookup yields CDR1 MDHEN and CDR2 SYDVKM. This CDR3 has 12 amino acids. This CDR3 reads CASSFWPNEQYF. CDR3 nucleotide sequence: TGTGCCAGCAGTTTTTGGCCCAACGAGCAGTACTTC.

This clone was found once. The genes are TRBV19 and TRBJ2-4; 8 nucleotides align to TRBD2. Germline V gene data show CDR1 as LNHDA and CDR2 as SQIVND (reference sequence). The CDR3 extends over 16 amino acids. V lost 5 bases and J lost 2; bases outside the gene matches: 8. The CDR3 DNA follows: TGTGCCAGTAGTGCCCGGGGGGGTTGGTCCAAAAACATTCAGTACTTC. The encoded protein is CASSARGGWSKNIQYF. Full variable domain (missing parts from reference TRBV19 and TRBJ2-4): DGGITQSPKYLFRKEGQNVTLSCEQNLNHDAMYWYRQDPGQGLRLIYYSQIVNDFQKGDIAEGYSVSREKKESFPLTVTSAQKNPTAFYLCASSARGGWSKNIQYFGAGTRLSVL.

This chain joins TRBV6-1 and TRBJ1-2, with a weak D call TRBD1 (5 bases). This CDR3 is built from 15 residues. Germline lookup yields CDR1 MNHNS and CDR2 SASEGT. Trimming shortened V by 4 bases and J by 0 bases, and 12 bases separated the two germline ends. This chain's CDR3 is CASSGGYRTNYGYTF. DNA for the CDR3: TGTGCCAGCAGTGGAGGGTACAGGACTAACTATGGCTACACCTTC.

This chain links TRBV2 with TRBJ2-7, with D perhaps given as TRBD1 or TRBD2 (5 bases each). Looked up from germline, CDR1 is SNHLY and CDR2 is FYNNEI. The CDR3 covers 10 residues. V lost 8 bases to trimming and J lost 9 bases, with 11 bases between them. DNA of the CDR3: TGTGCCAGCGGGACCGCTGGGCAGTACTTC. It codes for CASGTAGQYF. The whole variable domain, remainder taken from reference TRBV2 and TRBJ2-7, is EPEVTQTPSHQVTQMGQEVILRCVPISNHLYFYWYRQILGQKVEFLVSFYNNEISEKSEIFDDQFSVERPDGSNFTLKIRSTKLEDSAMYFCASGTAGQYFGPGTRLTVT.

The V call is TRBV13, the J call TRBJ2-7, with D perhaps TRBD1 (6 bases). Germline values: CDR1 PRHDT, CDR2 FYEKMQ (reference sequence). The CDR3 is 14 amino acids. V was cut by 5 bases and J by 0 bases, with 11 bases left in between. In nucleotides, the CDR3 is TGTGCCAGCAGCACAGACAGGAACTCCTACGAGCAGTACTTC. Its translation: CASSTDRNSYEQYF.

The chain recombines TRBV9 with TRBJ2-1; D may match TRBD1 or TRBD2 (5 bases each). V dropped 4 bases and J dropped 3 bases, with 14 bases sitting between them. Germline CDR1 reads SGDLS; CDR2 reads YYNGEE. There are 15 residues in the CDR3. CDR3 bases: TGTGCCAGCAGCCGGGGCGGGCCCCGCTACAATGAGCAGTTCTTC. Its protein product is CASSRGGPRYNEQFF.

This clone was observed a handful of times. The chain recombines TRBV7-3 with TRBJ2-1; TRBD1 matches 8 bases. The trim removed 10 bases at V and 7 bases at J, leaving 12 bases unmatched. The length of the CDR3 is 14 residues. CDR1 SGHTA and CDR2 FQGTGA come from the germline V gene. DNA of the CDR3: TGTGCCACTTCGGTGACAGGGGCTGGGAATGAGCAGTTCTTC. It translates to CATSVTGAGNEQFF.